This T cell receptor (beta chain) stems from a study of blood T cell repertoires in COVID-19. Sequencing was performed with immunoSEQ multiplex PCR; in TCRdb, only in-frame clones are kept and a portion is missing. The profile shows some 140,000 clones, around 85% of them singletons. The CDR3 runs to 14 residues. Germline V gives CDR1 SGHRS, CDR2 YFSETQ. V trimming: 3 bases; J trimming: 6 bases; junction bases outside the gene matches: 8. The receptor was isolated from a man aged 55 to 70 with COVID-19, enrolled during active disease. Sequenced sample: peripheral blood. The chain is built from TRBV5-1 and TRBJ1-2, with TRBD1 identical over 7 bases. The DNA for the CDR3 is TGCGCCAGCAGCTGGGGACAGCCCCAAGATGGCTACACCTTC. It is translated as CASSWGQPQDGYTF.